What follows describes a single T cell receptor (beta chain). An end of the junction does not agree with germline; a read error may underlie this. The sample belongs to a study of blood T cells in healthy people across ages. Germline lookup yields CDR1 KGHDR and CDR2 SFDVKD. This CDR3 has 13 residues. A sample-barcoded 5' primer and a J-beta primer mix were used in a second PCR of roughly 7 to 11 cycles. TCRdb redid the calling of the 5' RACE reads with MiXCR, one entry per CDR3 protein. The table includes approximately 1,000,000 distinct CDR3 sequences, 45% detected once. Sequenced sample: blood. The V gene is TRBV24-1, the J gene TRBJ2-3, with D possibly matching TRBD2 (5 bases). The TCR sequence derives from a woman in her fifties or sixties in good health. The CDR3 nucleotides are TGTGCCACCAGTGATTTTGGAGGAGATTCGCAGTATTTT. This codes for CATSDFGGDSQYF.